This T cell receptor (beta chain) was recorded in a study of blood T cells in healthy people across ages. Germline-derived CDR1 and CDR2 are SGHRS and YFSETQ. The CDR3 is 13 residues long. Trimming shortened V by 4 bases and J by 5 bases, and 12 bases separated the two germline ends. A second about 6 to 11 cycle PCR used barcoded and J-beta primers. Template switching added a 12-random-nucleotide identifier to every cDNA molecule. TCRdb ran MiXCR on the 5' RACE reads and lists one entry per CDR3 protein. Of 1.5 million to 1.8 million distinct CDR3 sequences in the sample, 40% to 45% are singletons; the top ten hold over 3.5%.

This TCR was sampled from a woman aged 18 to 35 in good health. The chain has TRBV5-1 and TRBJ2-5; D may be TRBD2 (6 bases). The sample taken for sequencing was blood. Written as DNA, the CDR3 is TGCGCCAGCAGCCAGGGAGGTCGGGAGACCCAGTACTTC. It encodes CASSQGGRETQYF.